This T cell receptor (beta chain) was retrieved from a study of T-cell memory formation after mild COVID-19. The study, taken as a whole, reports: The finding that pre-infection memory included some responding clones suggested that cross-reactive memory joined. Contracting CD4+ clones sat mainly in CM and EM; CD8+ in EMRA.

Germline V CDR1 and CDR2: SGHDT, YYEEEE. The V end lost 0 bases, the J end lost 7 bases, and 10 bases lay between the germline ends. This CDR3 contains 14 residues. Barcoded TCR alpha and TCR beta cDNA libraries with UMIs came from 5'RACE using constant-segment primers. TCRdb itself ran the 5' RACE reads through MiXCR, one entry per CDR3 protein. In the table there are around 250,000 distinct CDR3 sequences, 8.5% to 9.5% of which are singletons. Worth noting for this clonotype: Its specificity is unknown.

The chain carries TRBV5-6 and TRBJ2-2; D is perhaps TRBD1 (5 bases). The receptor comes from a man aged 18 to 35 who had mild COVID-19 (a few samples of this study predate the infection). Cell type and time point are not known. Source material: PBMCs or a T cell subset sorted from them (not recorded which). Here the CDR3 DNA reads TGTGCCAGCAGCTTGGTCTCAGGGTACGGGGAGCTGTTTTTT. Translating gives CASSLVSGYGELFF.